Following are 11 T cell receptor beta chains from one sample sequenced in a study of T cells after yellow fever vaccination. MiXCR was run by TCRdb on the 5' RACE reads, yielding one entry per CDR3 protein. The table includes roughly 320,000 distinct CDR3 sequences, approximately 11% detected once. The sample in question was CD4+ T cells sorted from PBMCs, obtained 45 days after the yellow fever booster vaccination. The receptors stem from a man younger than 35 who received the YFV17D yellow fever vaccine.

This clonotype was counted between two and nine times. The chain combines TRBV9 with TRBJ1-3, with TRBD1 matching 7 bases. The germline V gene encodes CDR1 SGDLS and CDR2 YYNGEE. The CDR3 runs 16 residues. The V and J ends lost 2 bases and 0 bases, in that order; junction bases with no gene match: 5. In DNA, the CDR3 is TGTGCCAGCAGCGTGTCGGGACAGCTCTCTGGAAACACCATATATTTT. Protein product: CASSVSGQLSGNTIYF. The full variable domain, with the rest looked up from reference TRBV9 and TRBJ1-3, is DSGVTQTPKHLITATGQRVTLRCSPRSGDLSVYWYQQSLDQGLQFLIQYYNGEERAKGNILERFSAQQFPDLHSELNLSSLELGDSALYFCASSVSGQLSGNTIYFGEGSWLTVV.

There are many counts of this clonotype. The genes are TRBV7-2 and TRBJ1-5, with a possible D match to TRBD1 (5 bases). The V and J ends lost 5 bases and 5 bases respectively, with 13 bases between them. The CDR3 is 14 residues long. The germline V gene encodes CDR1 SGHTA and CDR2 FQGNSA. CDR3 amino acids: CASSRAGIHQPQHF. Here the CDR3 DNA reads TGTGCCAGCAGCCGAGCAGGGATACATCAGCCCCAGCATTTT.

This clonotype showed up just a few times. The CDR3 DNA reads as TGCAGCGTTGGTCAAGACCGTTTCTCACCCCTCCACTTT. It yields the protein CSVGQDRFSPLHF. J is TRBJ1-6 and V is TRBV29-1; D unclear. This CDR3 region has 13 residues. The germline V and J ends were trimmed by 4 bases and 10 bases, with 14 bases remaining between them. CDR1 is SQVTM and CDR2 is ANQGSEA in the germline V gene.

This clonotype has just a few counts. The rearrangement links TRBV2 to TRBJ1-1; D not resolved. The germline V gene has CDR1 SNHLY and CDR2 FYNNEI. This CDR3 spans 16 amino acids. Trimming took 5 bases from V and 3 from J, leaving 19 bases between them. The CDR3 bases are TGTGCCAGCAGTCGTGGAGGGATTTCTGGGGACACTGAAGCTTTCTTT. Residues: CASSRGGISGDTEAFF. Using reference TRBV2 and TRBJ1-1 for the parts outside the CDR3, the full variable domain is EPEVTQTPSHQVTQMGQEVILRCVPISNHLYFYWYRQILGQKVEFLVSFYNNEISEKSEIFDDQFSVERPDGSNFTLKIRSTKLEDSAMYFCASSRGGISGDTEAFFGQGTRLTVV.

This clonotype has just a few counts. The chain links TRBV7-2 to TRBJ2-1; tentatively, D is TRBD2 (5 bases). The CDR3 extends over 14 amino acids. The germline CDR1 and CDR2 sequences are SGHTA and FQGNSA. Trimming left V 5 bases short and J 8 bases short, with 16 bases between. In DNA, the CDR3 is TGTGCCAGCAGCCAGAACCGGGATTATCATGAGCAGTTCTTC. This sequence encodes CASSQNRDYHEQFF.

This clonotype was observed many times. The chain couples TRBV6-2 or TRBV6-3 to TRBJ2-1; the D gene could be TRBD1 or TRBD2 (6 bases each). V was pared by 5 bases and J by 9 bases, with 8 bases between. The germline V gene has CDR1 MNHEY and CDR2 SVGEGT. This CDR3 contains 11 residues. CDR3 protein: CASSEGGEQFF. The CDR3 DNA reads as TGTGCCAGCAGTGAGGGGGGTGAGCAGTTCTTC.

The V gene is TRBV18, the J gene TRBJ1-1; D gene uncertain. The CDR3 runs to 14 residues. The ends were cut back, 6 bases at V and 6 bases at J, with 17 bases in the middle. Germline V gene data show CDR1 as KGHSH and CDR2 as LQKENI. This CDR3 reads CASSLTEKWAEAFF. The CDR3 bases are TGTGCCAGCTCGCTCACAGAGAAGTGGGCTGAAGCTTTCTTT.

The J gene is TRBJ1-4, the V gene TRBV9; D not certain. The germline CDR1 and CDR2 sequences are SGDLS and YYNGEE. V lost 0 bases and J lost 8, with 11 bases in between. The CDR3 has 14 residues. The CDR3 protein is CASSVGLSEEKLFF. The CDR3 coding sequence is TGTGCCAGCAGCGTAGGTCTCTCGGAAGAAAAACTGTTTTTT.

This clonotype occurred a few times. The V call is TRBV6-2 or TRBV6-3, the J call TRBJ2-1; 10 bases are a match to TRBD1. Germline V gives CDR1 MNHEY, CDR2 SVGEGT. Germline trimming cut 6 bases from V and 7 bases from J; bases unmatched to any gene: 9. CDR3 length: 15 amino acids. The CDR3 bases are TGTGCCAGCAGCCTTCGACAGGGGGCAAAGAATGAGCAGTTCTTC. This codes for CASSLRQGAKNEQFF.

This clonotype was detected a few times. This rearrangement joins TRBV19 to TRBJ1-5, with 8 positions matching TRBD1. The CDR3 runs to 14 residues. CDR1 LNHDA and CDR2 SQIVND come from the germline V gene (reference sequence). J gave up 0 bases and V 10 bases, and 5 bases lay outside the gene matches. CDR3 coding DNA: TGTGCCACCGAAGACAGGGGTAGCAATCAGCCCCAGCATTTT. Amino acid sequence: CATEDRGSNQPQHF. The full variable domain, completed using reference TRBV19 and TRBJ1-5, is DGGITQSPKYLFRKEGQNVTLSCEQNLNHDAMYWYRQDPGQGLRLIYYSQIVNDFQKGDIAEGYSVSREKKESFPLTVTSAQKNPTAFYLCATEDRGSNQPQHFGDGTRLSIL.

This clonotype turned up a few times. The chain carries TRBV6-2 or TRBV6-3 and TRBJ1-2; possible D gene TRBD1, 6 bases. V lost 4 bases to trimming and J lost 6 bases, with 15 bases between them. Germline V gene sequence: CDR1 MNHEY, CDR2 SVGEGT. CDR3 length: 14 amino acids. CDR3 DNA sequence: TGTGCCAGCAGTTTGGTGACAGGAAGACATGGCTACACCTTC. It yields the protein CASSLVTGRHGYTF.